Below, 5 T cell receptor beta chains from the same sample are listed, as sequenced in a study of blood T cell repertoires in COVID-19. Profiling relied on immunoSEQ multiplex PCR, and the TCRdb table lists in-frame clones only, not all of them. The sample holds 200,000 to 250,000 clones, around nine tenths seen once. The source material was PBMCs or T cells enriched from blood (not recorded which). Receptors were obtained from a young man who had recovered from COVID-19.

The chain couples TRBV5-6 to TRBJ1-6; the D gene is possibly TRBD1 (6 bases). This CDR3 is 14 amino acids long. CDR1 is SGHDT, CDR2 YYEEEE, per germline. The V gene lost 2 bases and the J gene lost 6 bases, with 9 bases spanning the gap. The CDR3 DNA follows: TGTGCCAGCAGCTTTTACAGGGTTAATTCACCCCTCCACTTT. This sequence encodes CASSFYRVNSPLHF.

CDR3 region: CASSFSSGQSYEQYF. In DNA, the CDR3 is TGTGCCAGCAGTTTCTCTAGCGGGCAGTCCTACGAGCAGTACTTC. The genes are TRBV27 and TRBJ2-7; 8 bases are a match to TRBD2. The V gene's germline CDR1 is MNHEY and CDR2 SMNVEV (reference sequence). The CDR3 is made up of 15 amino acids. The ends lost 3 bases at V and 1 base at J; junction bases unmatched: 5.

The table lists this clone with a count of one. The chain uses TRBV7-9 and TRBJ2-2; TRBD1 is a possible D gene (6 bases). Germline V lookup: CDR1 SEHNR, CDR2 FQNEAQ (reference sequence). CDR3 length equals 14 residues. Trimming shortened V by 4 bases and J by 4 bases, and 10 bases separated the two germline ends. The CDR3 DNA follows: TGTGCCAGCAGCTCTACAGGGAGCACCGGGGAGCTGTTTTTT. This encodes CASSSTGSTGELFF.

The gene calls are TRBV13 and TRBJ2-1; 9 bases are shared with TRBD2. The CDR3 contains 17 residues. Germline assignment: CDR1 PRHDT and CDR2 FYEKMQ (reference sequence). The junction had 15 bases not matched to a gene; V was cut back by 5 bases and J by 7 bases. CDR3 DNA sequence: TGTGCCAGCAGCCCCCCGGGGGCTAGCGGGGTGGGGAATGAGCAGTTCTTC. Its translation: CASSPPGASGVGNEQFF.

The chain recombines TRBV5-4 with TRBJ1-5, with D possibly matching TRBD1 (5 bases). CDR1 and CDR2 from the germline V gene are SGHNT and YYREEE (reference sequence). Trimming took 0 bases from V and 10 from J, leaving 11 bases between them. The CDR3 covers 13 residues. Written as DNA, the CDR3 is TGTGCCAGCAGCTTGGCGGGGACTCAACCCCAGCATTTT. The encoded protein is CASSLAGTQPQHF.